These 21 T cell receptor beta chains were all obtained from the same sample, sequenced in a study of T cell clonality in common variable immunodeficiency. Assay used: immunoSEQ multiplex PCR; TCRdb lists only in-frame clones, some missing. Listed for the sample are about 81,000 clones, none seen a single time. Material for sequencing was peripheral blood mononuclear cells. All receptors come from a person aged 18 to 75 in good health.

CDR3 in amino acids: CASSFQGGGNDYTF. The part of the CDR3 DNA that was read is TGTGCCAGCAGCTTCCAGGGGGGAGGCAACGAC. The rearrangement links TRBV7-2 to TRBJ1-2; 7 bases line up with TRBD1. The observed sequence ends 3 residues before the CDR3 terminus, with the missing tail filled in from the germline J gene. Germline V gives CDR1 SGHTA, CDR2 FQGNSA. There are 14 residues in the CDR3.

This clone was seen a handful of times. The DNA read from the CDR3 is TGTGCCAGCAGAAGAGGGCTTGGTGGCACTGAA. Translated: CASRRGLGGTE. The entire CDR3 protein is CASRRGLGGTEAFF. The genes are TRBV5-8 and TRBJ1-1; D not certain. The read gets to within 3 residues of the CDR3 end, and the germline J gene fills in the rest. The CDR3 length is 14 residues. With 5 bases removed from V and 4 bases from J, the gap between germline ends came to 15 bases. Germline CDR1 and CDR2: SGHTS and YDEGEE.

This clone was recorded at least ten times. The read halts 3 residues ahead of the CDR3 end, with the missing end drawn from the germline J gene. The chain uses TRBV29-1 and TRBJ1-1; D possibly corresponds to TRBD1 (5 bases). V gave up 4 bases and J gave up 1 base, with 13 bases separating them. This CDR3 has 14 residues. Germline lookup yields CDR1 SQVTM and CDR2 ANQGSEA. The sequenced part of the CDR3 DNA is TGCAGCGTTGTCGGCAGGGCGGCGAACACTGAA. Residues: CSVVGRAANTE. The full-length CDR3 reads as CSVVGRAANTEAFF.

This clone was seen repeatedly, ten times or more. The read ends 3 residues shy of where the CDR3 ends; the end is completed using the germline J gene. The rearrangement joins TRBV20-1 to TRBJ2-1; TRBD2 aligns across 12 bases. Germline V gene lookup returns CDR1 DFQATT and CDR2 SNEGSKA (reference sequence). The CDR3 is made up of 13 amino acids. With V trimmed by 3 bases and J by 8 bases, 2 bases remained unmatched. The CDR3 bases that were read are TGCAGTGCTAGGGGACTAGCGGGCGATGAG. It translates to CSARGLAGDE. The CDR3 in full is CSARGLAGDEQFF.

Worth noting for this clone: The read terminates 3 residues before the CDR3 end, so the remaining end is supplied by the germline J gene. This chain connects TRBV5-4 to TRBJ2-5; perhaps TRBD2 as D (6 bases). Germline-derived CDR1 and CDR2 are SGHNT and YYREEE (reference sequence). Trimming left V 0 bases short and J 2 bases short, with 14 bases between. This CDR3 has 16 residues. The CDR3 sequence is CASSLVAWDSQETQYF. Incomplete CDR3 DNA: TGTGCCAGCAGCTTGGTTGCTTGGGACTCACAAGAGACC.

This clone was seen repeatedly, ten times or more. The read finishes 3 residues shy of the CDR3 end, and the germline J gene is used to complete it. The chain employs TRBV20-1 and TRBJ2-1, with 11 bases lining up with TRBD2. CDR1 and CDR2 from the germline V gene are DFQATT and SNEGSKA (reference sequence). The CDR3 totals 16 residues. After removal of 3 bases from V and 1 base from J, the junction contained 5 bases not matched to a gene. The CDR3 sequence is CSARVTSGSSYNEQFF. Partial CDR3 DNA: TGCAGTGCTAGGGTTACTAGCGGGAGTTCCTACAATGAG.

About this clone: The sequence runs out 3 residues before the end of the CDR3; the remainder is reconstructed from the germline J gene. This chain uses TRBV7-8 with TRBJ2-1, with 8 bases identical to TRBD2. The CDR3 spans 16 residues. Germline CDR1 reads SGHVS; CDR2 reads FQNEAQ. Trimming removed 1 base from V and 7 bases from J; junction bases left unmatched: 9. Partial CDR3 DNA: TGTGCCAGCAGCTTAGTCATGGCGGGAGGTAAGAATGAG. It encodes CASSLVMAGGKNE. The CDR3 reads in full as CASSLVMAGGKNEQFF.

This clone was counted many times. The read comes to an end 3 residues before the CDR3 does, leaving the germline J gene to fill in the end. V usage is TRBV7-8 and J usage is TRBJ1-5, with 8 positions matching TRBD1. Germline V CDR1 and CDR2: SGHVS, FQNEAQ. The CDR3 consists of 15 residues. Unmatched junction bases numbered 3, after V lost 5 bases and J lost 0 bases. CDR3 protein: CASSPDRVSNQPQHF. The DNA read from the CDR3 is TGTGCCAGCAGCCCGGACAGGGTTAGCAATCAGCCC.

This clone was seen repeatedly, ten times or more. The CDR3 end lies 3 residues beyond the end of the read and is filled in from the germline J gene. The chain is built from TRBV30 and TRBJ2-1; TRBD2 agrees at 16 bases. Looked up from germline, CDR1 is GTSNPN and CDR2 is SVGIG (reference sequence). The CDR3 spans 17 residues. V trimming: 0 bases; J trimming: 7 bases; junction bases outside the gene matches: 6. This chain's CDR3 is CAWSVGTSGRVENEQFF. The DNA read from the CDR3 is TGTGCCTGGAGTGTAGGGACTAGCGGGAGGGTTGAAAATGAG.

In this sample, this clone turned up many times. The CDR3 is cut off 3 residues early in the read; its end comes from the germline J gene. The V and J genes are TRBV30 and TRBJ2-3; 12 nucleotides align to TRBD2. CDR3 length equals 19 residues. Germline loops: CDR1 GTSNPN, CDR2 SVGIG (reference sequence). The V gene end was trimmed by 4 bases and the J gene end by 1 base; junction bases not matched to a gene: 15. The CDR3 bases that were read are TGTGCCTGGACGACTAGCCTAGCGGGAGGGCCTACGGGCACAGATACG. Translated: CAWTTSLAGGPTGTDT. The CDR3 in its entirety is CAWTTSLAGGPTGTDTQYF.

At least ten counts were recorded for this clone. Read sequence stops 3 residues before the CDR3 end, and the germline J gene provides the missing end. The J gene is TRBJ1-3, the V gene TRBV12-5; the D gene is possibly TRBD1 (6 bases). The V gene lost 3 bases and the J gene lost 0 bases, with 9 bases spanning the gap. Per the germline V gene, CDR1 is LGHNT and CDR2 is FRNRAP. The CDR3 spans 15 residues. The part of the CDR3 DNA that was read is TGTGCTAGTGGTTTTCAGACAGGCTCTGGAAACACC. It encodes CASGFQTGSGNT. The CDR3, in full, reads CASGFQTGSGNTIYF.

In this sample, this clone turned up many times. Coverage ceases 3 residues before the CDR3 finishes, and the germline J gene fills in the end. This rearrangement joins TRBV5-1 to TRBJ1-4; a possible D gene is TRBD1 (5 bases). CDR1 SGHRS and CDR2 YFSETQ come from the germline V gene. The CDR3 contains 16 residues. Deletions cut 10 bases from V and 0 bases from J, with 19 bases between. The CDR3 loop is CASQAGELSTNEKLFF. The CDR3 DNA, read in part, is TGCGCCTCCCAAGCGGGGGAACTTTCAACTAATGAAAAA. Using reference TRBV5-1 and TRBJ1-4 for the parts outside the CDR3, the full variable domain is KAGVTQTPRYLIKTRGQQVTLSCSPISGHRSVSWYQQTPGQGLQFLFEYFSETQRNKGNFPGRFSGRQFSNSRSEMNVSTLELGDSALYLCASQAGELSTNEKLFFGSGTQLSVL.

This clone was seen a handful of times. The observed sequence ends 3 residues before the CDR3 terminus, with the missing tail filled in from the germline J gene. The V and J genes are TRBV10-2 and TRBJ1-6, with 7 bases that match TRBD1. CDR3 length equals 15 residues. Per germline, CDR1 WSHSY and CDR2 SAAADI. The V segment lost 6 bases and the J segment 10 bases; nucleotides outside the gene matches: 12. The CDR3 DNA, read in part, is TGCGCCAGCAGCCTACAGGGGCTCGAAGGGTCACCC. This encodes CASSLQGLEGSP. In full, the CDR3 is CASSLQGLEGSPLHF.

This clone was observed many times. The read comes to an end 3 residues before the CDR3 does, leaving the germline J gene to fill in the end. This rearrangement joins TRBV2 to TRBJ2-1; 7 bases agree with TRBD1. CDR1 SNHLY and CDR2 FYNNEI come from the germline V gene. This CDR3 is 14 amino acids long. V was pared by 5 bases and J by 0 bases, with 1 base of the junction left unmatched. The part of the CDR3 DNA that was read is TGTGCCAGCAGTCGGGACAGCTCCTACAATGAG. Residues: CASSRDSSYNE. The whole CDR3 reads CASSRDSSYNEQFF.

This clone has only a few counts. The CDR3 end falls 3 residues outside the read, so it is completed with the germline J gene. The chain links TRBV7-1 to TRBJ2-1, with 7 bases aligning to TRBD2. TRBV7-1 is noted as an ORF with a role that remains uncertain. The CDR3 sequence is 19 residues long. V was pared by 2 bases and J by 5 bases, with 18 bases of the junction left unmatched. CDR3: CASSSKGRRGTGVNNEQFF. The sequenced part of the CDR3 DNA is TGTGCCAGCAGCTCAAAGGGGAGGCGGGGGACGGGGGTGAACAATGAG.

Many counts were recorded for this clone. The read stops 3 residues short of the end of the CDR3; the missing end is completed from the germline J gene. The genes are TRBV13 and TRBJ2-2; 7 bases line up with TRBD1. The CDR3 runs to 17 residues. Germline CDR1 reads PRHDT; CDR2 reads FYEKMQ (reference sequence). J lost 0 bases, V lost 5 bases, and 9 bases had no gene match. This CDR3 reads CASSPTGAAPNTGELFF. The CDR3 DNA, read in part, is TGTGCCAGCAGCCCTACAGGGGCGGCTCCGAACACCGGGGAG.

There are many counts of this clone. The CDR3 end falls 3 residues outside the read, so it is completed with the germline J gene. The chain joins TRBV15 to TRBJ1-3; no reliable D call. The V gene's germline CDR1 is LNHNV and CDR2 YYDKDF (reference sequence). Deletions cut 0 bases from V and 7 bases from J, with 7 bases between. The CDR3 runs 13 residues. CDR3 region: CATSRDRRNTIYF. The sequenced part of the CDR3 DNA is TGTGCCACCAGCAGAGATAGGCGGAACACC.

A remark on this clone: The CDR3 goes on 3 residues after the read ends, and that part is filled in from the germline J gene. The genes are TRBV18 and TRBJ1-3; 7 nucleotides agree with TRBD1. Per germline, CDR1 KGHSH and CDR2 LQKENI. The CDR3 covers 17 residues. Trimming removed 3 bases from V and 8 bases from J; junction bases left unmatched: 16. The CDR3 region is CASSPRMAGGNMDTIYF. The covered CDR3 bases are TGTGCCAGCTCACCTCGGATGGCAGGGGGGAATATGGACACC.

This clone has ten or more counts. From the germline J gene comes the end of the CDR3, since the read stops 3 residues before it. The chain joins TRBV7-3 to TRBJ2-3, with D possibly matching TRBD1 (6 bases). Looked up from germline, CDR1 is SGHTA and CDR2 is FQGTGA. This CDR3 is built from 15 residues. The V end lost 4 bases, the J end lost 2 bases, and 13 bases lay between the germline ends. The CDR3 reads CASSSQGWATDTQYF. CDR3 DNA, as far as it was read: TGTGCCAGCAGCTCTCAGGGGTGGGCCACAGATACG.

This clone has ten or more counts. With the read ending 3 residues before the CDR3 end, the germline J gene is used to fill in that end. The chain links TRBV30 to TRBJ1-3; tentative D call: TRBD1 (5 bases). Between the trimmed V and J ends, which lost 4 bases and 0 bases, there was a span of 13 bases. Per germline, CDR1 GTSNPN and CDR2 SVGIG (reference sequence). The CDR3 runs 15 residues. The CDR3 reads CAWTQGELSGNTIYF. The sequenced part of the CDR3 DNA is TGTGCCTGGACCCAAGGGGAACTCTCTGGAAACACC.

This clone came up many times. The sequenced fragment ends 3 residues before the CDR3 boundary, so the rest is inferred from the germline J gene. The V and J genes are TRBV7-3 and TRBJ1-1; D is unclear. This CDR3 is built from 16 residues. From germline, CDR1 is SGHTA and CDR2 FQGTGA. Trimming left V 4 bases short and J 0 bases short, with 15 bases between. CDR3 bases read: TGTGCCAGCAGCTCGACCACCGTTGACATGAACACTGAA. It translates to CASSSTTVDMNTE. The entire CDR3 reads CASSSTTVDMNTEAFF.